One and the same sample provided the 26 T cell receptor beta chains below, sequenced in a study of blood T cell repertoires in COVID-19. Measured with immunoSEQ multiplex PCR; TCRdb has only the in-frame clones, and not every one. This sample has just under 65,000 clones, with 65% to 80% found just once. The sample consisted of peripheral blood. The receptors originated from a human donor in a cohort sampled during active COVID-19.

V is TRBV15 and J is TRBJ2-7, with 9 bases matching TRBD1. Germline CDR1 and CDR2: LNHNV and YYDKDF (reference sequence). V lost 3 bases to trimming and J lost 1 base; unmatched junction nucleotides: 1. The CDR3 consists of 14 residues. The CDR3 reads CATSSGQGSYEQYF. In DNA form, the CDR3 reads TGTGCCACCAGCAGCGGACAGGGGTCCTACGAGCAGTACTTC.

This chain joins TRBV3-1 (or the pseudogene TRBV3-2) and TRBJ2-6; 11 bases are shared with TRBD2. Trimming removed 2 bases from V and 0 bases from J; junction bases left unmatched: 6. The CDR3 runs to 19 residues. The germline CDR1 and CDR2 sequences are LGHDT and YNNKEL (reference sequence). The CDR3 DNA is TGTGCCAGCAGCCAATTCCTAGCGGGGGGCCTCTCTGGGGCCAACGTCCTGACTTTC. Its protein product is CASSQFLAGGLSGANVLTF.

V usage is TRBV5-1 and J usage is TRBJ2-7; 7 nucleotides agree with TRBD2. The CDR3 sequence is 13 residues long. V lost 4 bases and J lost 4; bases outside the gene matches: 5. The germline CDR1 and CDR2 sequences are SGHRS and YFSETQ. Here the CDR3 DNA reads TGCGCCAGCAGCCTGGCGGGGGTTTACGAGCAGTACTTC. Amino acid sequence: CASSLAGVYEQYF.

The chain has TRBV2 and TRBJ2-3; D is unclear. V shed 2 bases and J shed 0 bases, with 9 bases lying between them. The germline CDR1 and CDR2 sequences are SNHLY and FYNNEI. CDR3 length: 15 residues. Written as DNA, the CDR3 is TGTGCCAGCAGTGAAAGTGCAGTTAGCACAGATACGCAGTATTTT. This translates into CASSESAVSTDTQYF.

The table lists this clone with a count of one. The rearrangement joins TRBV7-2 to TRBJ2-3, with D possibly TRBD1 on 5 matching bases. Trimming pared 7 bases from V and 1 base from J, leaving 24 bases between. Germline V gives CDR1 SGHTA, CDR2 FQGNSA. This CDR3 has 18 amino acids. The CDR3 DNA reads TGTGCCAGCACCTCATCGGTAGGGGCCTATTCTGGCACAGATACGCAGTATTTT. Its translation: CASTSSVGAYSGTDTQYF.

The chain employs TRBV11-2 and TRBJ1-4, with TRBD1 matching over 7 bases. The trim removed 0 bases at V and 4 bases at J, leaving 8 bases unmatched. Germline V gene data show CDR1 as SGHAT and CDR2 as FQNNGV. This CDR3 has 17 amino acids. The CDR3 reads CASSLDGRGHGNEKLFF. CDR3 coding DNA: TGTGCCAGCAGCTTAGACGGTAGGGGGCACGGTAATGAAAAACTGTTTTTT.

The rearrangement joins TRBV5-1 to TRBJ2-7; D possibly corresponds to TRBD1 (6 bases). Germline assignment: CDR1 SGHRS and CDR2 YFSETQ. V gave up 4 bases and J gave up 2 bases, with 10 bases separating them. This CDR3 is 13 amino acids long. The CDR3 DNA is TGCGCCAGCAGCCTACAGGGACCCTACGAGCAGTACTTC. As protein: CASSLQGPYEQYF.

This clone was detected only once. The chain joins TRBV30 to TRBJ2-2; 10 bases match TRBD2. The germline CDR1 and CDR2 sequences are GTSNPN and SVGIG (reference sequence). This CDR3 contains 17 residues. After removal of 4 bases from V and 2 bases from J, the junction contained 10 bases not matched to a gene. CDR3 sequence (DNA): TGTGCCTGGACGACCCGGGGACTAGCGATTAACACCGGGGAGCTGTTTTTT. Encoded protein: CAWTTRGLAINTGELFF.

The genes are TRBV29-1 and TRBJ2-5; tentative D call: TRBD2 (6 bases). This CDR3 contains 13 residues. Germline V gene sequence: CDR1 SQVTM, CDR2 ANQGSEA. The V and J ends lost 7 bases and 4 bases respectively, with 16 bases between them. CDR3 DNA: TGCAGCGGGGGGAACGGGGGACGAGAGACCCAGTACTTC. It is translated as CSGGNGGRETQYF.

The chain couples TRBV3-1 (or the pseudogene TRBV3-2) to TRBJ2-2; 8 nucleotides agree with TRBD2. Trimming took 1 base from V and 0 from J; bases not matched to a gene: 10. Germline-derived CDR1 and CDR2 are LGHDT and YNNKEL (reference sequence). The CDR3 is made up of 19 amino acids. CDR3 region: CASSQGRSGRSPNTGELFF. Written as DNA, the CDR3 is TGTGCCAGCAGCCAAGGAAGGAGCGGGAGATCCCCGAACACCGGGGAGCTGTTTTTT.

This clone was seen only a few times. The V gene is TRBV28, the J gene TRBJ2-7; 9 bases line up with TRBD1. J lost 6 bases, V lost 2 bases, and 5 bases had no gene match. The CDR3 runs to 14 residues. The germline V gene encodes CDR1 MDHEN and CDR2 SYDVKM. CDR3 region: CASSLGDRVGEQYF. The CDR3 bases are TGTGCCAGCAGTTTAGGGGACAGGGTTGGCGAGCAGTACTTC.

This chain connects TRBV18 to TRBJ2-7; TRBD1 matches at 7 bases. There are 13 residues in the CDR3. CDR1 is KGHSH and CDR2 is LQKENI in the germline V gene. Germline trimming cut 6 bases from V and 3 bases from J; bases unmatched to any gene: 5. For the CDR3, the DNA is TGTGCCAGCTCGTGGGACAGATACTACGAGCAGTACTTC. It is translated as CASSWDRYYEQYF.

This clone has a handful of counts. DNA of the CDR3: TGTGCCAGCTGCCCTCTTGCAGGGGGACACTATGGCTACACCTTC. It codes for CASCPLAGGHYGYTF. The chain couples TRBV6-5 to TRBJ1-2; TRBD1 matches at 7 bases. CDR1 MNHEY and CDR2 SVGAGI come from the germline V gene. V trimming: 8 bases; J trimming: 3 bases; junction bases outside the gene matches: 12. This CDR3 is 15 amino acids long.

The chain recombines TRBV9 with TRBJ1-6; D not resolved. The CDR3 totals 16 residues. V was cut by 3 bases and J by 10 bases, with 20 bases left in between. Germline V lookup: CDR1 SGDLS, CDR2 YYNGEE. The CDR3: CASSAEEGSIGSPLHF. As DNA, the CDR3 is TGTGCCAGCAGCGCAGAAGAGGGAAGCATAGGGTCACCCCTCCACTTT.

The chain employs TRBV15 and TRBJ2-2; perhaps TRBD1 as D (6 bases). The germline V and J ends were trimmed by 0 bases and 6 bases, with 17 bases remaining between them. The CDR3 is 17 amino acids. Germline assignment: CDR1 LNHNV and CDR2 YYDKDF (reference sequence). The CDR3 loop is CATSRDQSGVGSGELFF. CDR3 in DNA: TGTGCCACCAGCAGAGATCAATCAGGGGTTGGGTCCGGGGAGCTGTTTTTT.

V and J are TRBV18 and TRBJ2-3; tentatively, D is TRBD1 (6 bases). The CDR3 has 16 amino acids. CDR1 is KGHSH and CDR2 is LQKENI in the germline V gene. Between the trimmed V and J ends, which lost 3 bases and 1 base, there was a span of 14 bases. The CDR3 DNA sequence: TGTGCCAGCTCACCGAACGTGGGGGCACGCACAGATACGCAGTATTTT. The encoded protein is CASSPNVGARTDTQYF.

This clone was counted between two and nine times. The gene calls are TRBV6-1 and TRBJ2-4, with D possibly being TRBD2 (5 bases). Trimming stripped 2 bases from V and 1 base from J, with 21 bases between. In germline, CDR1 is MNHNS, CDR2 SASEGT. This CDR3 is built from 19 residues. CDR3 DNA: TGTGCCAGCAGTGAATTTTTGCTAGGATCCCCGGGGGCCAAAAACATTCAGTACTTC. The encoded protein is CASSEFLLGSPGAKNIQYF.

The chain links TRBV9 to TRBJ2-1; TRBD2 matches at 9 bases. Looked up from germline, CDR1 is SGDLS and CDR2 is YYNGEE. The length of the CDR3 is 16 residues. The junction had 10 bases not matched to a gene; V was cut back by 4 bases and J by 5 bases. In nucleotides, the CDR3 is TGTGCCAGCAGCCCAGGGGGTCTAGCGGGGAACAATGAGCAGTTCTTC. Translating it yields CASSPGGLAGNNEQFF.

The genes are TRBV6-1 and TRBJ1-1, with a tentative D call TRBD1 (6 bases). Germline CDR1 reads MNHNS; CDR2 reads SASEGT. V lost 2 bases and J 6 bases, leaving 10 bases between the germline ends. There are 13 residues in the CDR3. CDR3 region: CASSETGIPEAFF. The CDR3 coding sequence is TGTGCCAGCAGTGAAACAGGGATACCTGAAGCTTTCTTT.

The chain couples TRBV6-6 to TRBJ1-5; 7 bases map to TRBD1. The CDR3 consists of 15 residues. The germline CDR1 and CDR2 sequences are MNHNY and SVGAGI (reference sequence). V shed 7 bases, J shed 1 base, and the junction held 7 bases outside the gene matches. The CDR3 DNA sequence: TGTGCCAGCAACCGAGGGACAGAGAGCAATCAGCCCCAGCATTTT. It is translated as CASNRGTESNQPQHF.

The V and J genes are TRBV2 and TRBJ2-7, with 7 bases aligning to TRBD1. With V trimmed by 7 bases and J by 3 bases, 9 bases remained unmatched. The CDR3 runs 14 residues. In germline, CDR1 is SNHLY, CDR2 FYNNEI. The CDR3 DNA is TGTGCCAGCACGGTAAGGCAGGGGGACTACGAGCAGTACTTC. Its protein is CASTVRQGDYEQYF. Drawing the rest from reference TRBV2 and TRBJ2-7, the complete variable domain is EPEVTQTPSHQVTQMGQEVILRCVPISNHLYFYWYRQILGQKVEFLVSFYNNEISEKSEIFDDQFSVERPDGSNFTLKIRSTKLEDSAMYFCASTVRQGDYEQYFGPGTRLTVT.

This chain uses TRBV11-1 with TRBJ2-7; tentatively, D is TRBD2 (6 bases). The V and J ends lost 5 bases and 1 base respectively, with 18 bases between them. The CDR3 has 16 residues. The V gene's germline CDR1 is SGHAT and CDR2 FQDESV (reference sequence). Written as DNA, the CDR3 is TGTGCCAGCAGCACCCCCGCGGGAAGGCGTTCCTACGAGCAGTACTTC. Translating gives CASSTPAGRRSYEQYF.

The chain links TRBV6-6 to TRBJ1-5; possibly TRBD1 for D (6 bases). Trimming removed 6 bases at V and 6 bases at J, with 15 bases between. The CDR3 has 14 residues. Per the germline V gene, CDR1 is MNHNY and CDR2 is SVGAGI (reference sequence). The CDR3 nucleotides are TGTGCCAGCAGGACAGGAGGGGAGGGTCAGCCCCAGCATTTT. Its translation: CASRTGGEGQPQHF.

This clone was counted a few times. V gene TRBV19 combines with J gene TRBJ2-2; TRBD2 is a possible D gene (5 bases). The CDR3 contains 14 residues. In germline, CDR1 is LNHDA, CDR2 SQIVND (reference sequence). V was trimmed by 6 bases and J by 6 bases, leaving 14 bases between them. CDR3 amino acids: CASSLGLPSGELFF. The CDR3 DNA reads TGTGCCAGTAGCCTCGGACTCCCCTCCGGGGAGCTGTTTTTT.

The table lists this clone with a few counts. The CDR3 loop is CASRGQGPPQFF. The CDR3 nucleotides read TGTGCCAGCAGGGGACAGGGGCCACCGCAGTTCTTC. The chain uses TRBV2 and TRBJ2-1; 10 bases agree with TRBD1. The CDR3 is 12 residues long. Germline-derived CDR1 and CDR2 are SNHLY and FYNNEI. The junction had 5 bases not matched to a gene; V was cut back by 6 bases and J by 12 bases.

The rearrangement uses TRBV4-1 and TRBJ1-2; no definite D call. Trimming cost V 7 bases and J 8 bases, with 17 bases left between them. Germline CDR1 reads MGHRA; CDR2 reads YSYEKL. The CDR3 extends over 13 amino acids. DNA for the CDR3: TGCGCCAGCAACCCGGGAGGAGATGGAGGCTACACCTTC. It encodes CASNPGGDGGYTF.